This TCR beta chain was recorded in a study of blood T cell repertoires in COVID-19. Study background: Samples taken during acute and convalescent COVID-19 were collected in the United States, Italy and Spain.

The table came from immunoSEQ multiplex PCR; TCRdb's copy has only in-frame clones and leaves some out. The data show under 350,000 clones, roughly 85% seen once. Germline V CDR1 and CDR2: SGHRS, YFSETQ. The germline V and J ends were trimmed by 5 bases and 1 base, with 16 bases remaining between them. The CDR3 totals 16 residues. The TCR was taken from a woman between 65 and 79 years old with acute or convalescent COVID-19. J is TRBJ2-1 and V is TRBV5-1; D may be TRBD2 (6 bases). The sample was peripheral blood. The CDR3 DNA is TGCGCCAGCAGTTCCCCCCGGGACTCTTCCTACAATGAGCAGTTCTTC. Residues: CASSSPRDSSYNEQFF.